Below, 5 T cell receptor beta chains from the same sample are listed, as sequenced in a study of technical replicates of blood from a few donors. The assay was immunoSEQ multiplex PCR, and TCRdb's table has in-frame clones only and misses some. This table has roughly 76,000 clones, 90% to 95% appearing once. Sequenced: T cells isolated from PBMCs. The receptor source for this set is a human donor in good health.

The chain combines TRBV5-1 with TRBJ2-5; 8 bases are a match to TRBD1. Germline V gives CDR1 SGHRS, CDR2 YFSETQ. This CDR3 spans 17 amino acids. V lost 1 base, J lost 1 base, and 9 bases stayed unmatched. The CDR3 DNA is TGCGCCAGCAGCTTGATGAGCCAGGACAGGGCCCAAGAGACCCAGTACTTC. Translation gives CASSLMSQDRAQETQYF.

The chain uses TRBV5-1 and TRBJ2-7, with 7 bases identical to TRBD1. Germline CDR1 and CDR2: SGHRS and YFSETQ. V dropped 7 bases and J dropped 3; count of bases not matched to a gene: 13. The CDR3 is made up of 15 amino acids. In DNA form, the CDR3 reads TGCGCCAGCGGGTCGACCGGGACAGTGGACTACGAGCAGTACTTC. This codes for CASGSTGTVDYEQYF.

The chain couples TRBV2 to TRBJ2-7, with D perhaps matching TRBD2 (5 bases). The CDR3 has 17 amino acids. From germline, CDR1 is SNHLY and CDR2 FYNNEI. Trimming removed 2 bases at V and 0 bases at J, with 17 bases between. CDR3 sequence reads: CASSEPGRLTRSYEQYF. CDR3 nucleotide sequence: TGTGCCAGCAGTGAACCCGGCCGACTAACGCGCTCCTACGAGCAGTACTTC.

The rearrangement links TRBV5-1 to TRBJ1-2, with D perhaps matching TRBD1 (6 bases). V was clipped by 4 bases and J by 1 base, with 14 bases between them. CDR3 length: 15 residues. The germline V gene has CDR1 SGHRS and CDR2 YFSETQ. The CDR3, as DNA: TGCGCCAGCAGCCTGAGGACAGATATTAACTATGGCTACACCTTC. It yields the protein CASSLRTDINYGYTF.

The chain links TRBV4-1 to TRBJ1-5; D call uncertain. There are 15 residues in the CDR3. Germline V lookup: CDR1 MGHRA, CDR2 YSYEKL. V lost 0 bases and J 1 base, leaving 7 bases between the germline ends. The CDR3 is CASSQEAHSNQPQHF. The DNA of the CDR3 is TGCGCCAGCAGCCAAGAAGCCCACAGCAATCAGCCCCAGCATTTT.